The sample holds a few counts of the clone carrying this T cell receptor (beta chain). Noted treatment: skin biopsy from PPD injection site in Mantoux-positive individual. TCR cDNA received a 3' ligated oligonucleotide that carried a UMI. Tuberculin skin test biopsies were taken where PPD was injected in Mantoux-positive people. Amplification of ligated cDNA took four PCR rounds with SP2 and nested alpha and beta constant primers. For blood and skin samples, reverse transcription used TCR alpha and beta constant primers. TCRdb re-analysed the UMI-ligation and nested PCR reads in MiXCR, keeping a single row per CDR3 protein. The sample has around 35,000 distinct CDR3 sequences, around 10% seen once. The data belong to a study of naive and memory T cell subsets. This TCR derives from an adult in good health. The sample here was skin, taken from a tuberculin skin test site.

CDR3 bases: TGTGCCAGCAGTGTAGAATCGACAGTAGGCGAGCAGTACTTC. It translates to CASSVESTVGEQYF. V usage is TRBV6-1 and J usage is TRBJ2-7; perhaps TRBD1 as D (5 bases). CDR3 length equals 14 residues. Germline CDR1 and CDR2: MNHNS and SASEGT. The V and J ends lost 4 bases and 6 bases respectively, with 16 bases between them.